This T cell receptor (beta chain) came from a study of T cells after yellow fever vaccination. With 6 bases removed from V and 7 bases from J, the gap between germline ends came to 16 bases. This CDR3 contains 14 residues. Per germline, CDR1 DFQATT and CDR2 SNEGSKA (reference sequence). TCRdb ran MiXCR on the 5' RACE reads and lists one entry per CDR3 protein. The sample lists 500,000 to 650,000 distinct CDR3 sequences; more than 9% were seen once. The chain links TRBV20-1 to TRBJ1-6; D is unclear. The sequence was obtained from a man aged 25-45 years who received the YFV17D yellow fever vaccine. Specimen: PBMCs, collected on the day of the yellow fever booster vaccination. CDR3 residues: CSARMENPNSPLHF. The DNA of the CDR3 is TGCAGTGCGAGAATGGAGAATCCGAATTCACCCCTCCACTTT.